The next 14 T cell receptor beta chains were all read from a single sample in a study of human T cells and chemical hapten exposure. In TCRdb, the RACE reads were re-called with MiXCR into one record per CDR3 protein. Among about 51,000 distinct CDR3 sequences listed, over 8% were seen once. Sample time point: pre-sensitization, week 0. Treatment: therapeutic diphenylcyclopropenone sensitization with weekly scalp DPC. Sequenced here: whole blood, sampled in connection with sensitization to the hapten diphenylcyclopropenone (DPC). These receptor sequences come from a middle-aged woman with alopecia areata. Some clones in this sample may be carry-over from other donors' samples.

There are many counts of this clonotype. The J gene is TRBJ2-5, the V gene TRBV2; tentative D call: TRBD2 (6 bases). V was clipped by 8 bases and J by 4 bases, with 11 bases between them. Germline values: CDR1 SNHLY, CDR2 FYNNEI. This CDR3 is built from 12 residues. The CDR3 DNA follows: TGTGCCAGCCTGCTCGGGGGAGAGACCCAGTACTTC. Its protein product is CASLLGGETQYF.

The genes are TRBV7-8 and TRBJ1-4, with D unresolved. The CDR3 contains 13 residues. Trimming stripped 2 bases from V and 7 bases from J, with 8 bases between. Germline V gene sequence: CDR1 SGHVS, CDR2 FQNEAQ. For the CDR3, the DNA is TGTGCCAGCAGCTTAACCCCCCCTGAAAAACTGTTTTTT. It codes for CASSLTPPEKLFF.

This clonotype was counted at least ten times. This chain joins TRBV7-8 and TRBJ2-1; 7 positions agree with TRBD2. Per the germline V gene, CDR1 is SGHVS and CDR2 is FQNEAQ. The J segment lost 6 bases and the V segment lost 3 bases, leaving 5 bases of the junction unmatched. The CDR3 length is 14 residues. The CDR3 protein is CASSLGGNPNEQFF. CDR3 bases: TGTGCCAGCAGCTTGGGGGGGAATCCCAATGAGCAGTTCTTC.

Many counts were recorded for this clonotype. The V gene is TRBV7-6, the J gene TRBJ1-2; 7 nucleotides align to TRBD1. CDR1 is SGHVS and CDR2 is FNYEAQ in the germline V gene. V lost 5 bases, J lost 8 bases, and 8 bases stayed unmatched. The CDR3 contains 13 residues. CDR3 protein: CASSRDREGGYTF. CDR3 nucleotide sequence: TGTGCCAGCAGCCGGGACAGAGAGGGAGGCTACACCTTC.

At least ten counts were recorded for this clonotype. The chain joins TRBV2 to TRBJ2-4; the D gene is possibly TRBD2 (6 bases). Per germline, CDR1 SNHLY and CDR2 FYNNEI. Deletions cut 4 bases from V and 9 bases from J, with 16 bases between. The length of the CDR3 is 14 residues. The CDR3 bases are TGTGCCAGCAGTGGGGGAGGCCCCTGGGGCATTCAGTACTTC. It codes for CASSGGGPWGIQYF.

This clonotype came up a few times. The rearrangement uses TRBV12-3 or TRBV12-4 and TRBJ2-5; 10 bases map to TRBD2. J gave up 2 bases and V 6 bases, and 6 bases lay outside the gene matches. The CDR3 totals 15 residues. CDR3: CASSSIAGGQETQYF. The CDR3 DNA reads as TGTGCCAGCAGCTCAATAGCGGGAGGTCAAGAGACCCAGTACTTC.

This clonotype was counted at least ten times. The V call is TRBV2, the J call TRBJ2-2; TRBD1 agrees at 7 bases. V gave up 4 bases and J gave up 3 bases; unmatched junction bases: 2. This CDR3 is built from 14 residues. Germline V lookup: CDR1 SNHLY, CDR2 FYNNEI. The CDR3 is CASSGQGHTGELFF. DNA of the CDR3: TGTGCCAGCAGTGGACAGGGCCACACCGGGGAGCTGTTTTTT.

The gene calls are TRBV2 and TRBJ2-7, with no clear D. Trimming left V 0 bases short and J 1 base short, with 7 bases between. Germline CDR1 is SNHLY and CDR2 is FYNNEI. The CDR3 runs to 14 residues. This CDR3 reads CASSEARVSYEQYF. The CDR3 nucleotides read TGTGCCAGCAGTGAAGCCCGGGTTTCCTACGAGCAGTACTTC.

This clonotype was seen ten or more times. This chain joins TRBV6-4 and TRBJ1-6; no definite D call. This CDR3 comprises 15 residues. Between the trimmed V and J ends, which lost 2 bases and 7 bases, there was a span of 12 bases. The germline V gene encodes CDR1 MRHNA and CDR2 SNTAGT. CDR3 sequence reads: CASSDRSGGNSPLHF. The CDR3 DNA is TGTGCCAGCAGTGACCGGTCTGGCGGGAATTCACCCCTCCACTTT.

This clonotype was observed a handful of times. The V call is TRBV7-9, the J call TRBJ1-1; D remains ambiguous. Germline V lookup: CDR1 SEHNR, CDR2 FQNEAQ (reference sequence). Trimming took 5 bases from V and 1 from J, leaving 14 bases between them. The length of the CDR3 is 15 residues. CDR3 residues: CASSPAGYPNTEAFF. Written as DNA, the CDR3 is TGTGCCAGCAGCCCAGCTGGTTACCCGAACACTGAAGCTTTCTTT.

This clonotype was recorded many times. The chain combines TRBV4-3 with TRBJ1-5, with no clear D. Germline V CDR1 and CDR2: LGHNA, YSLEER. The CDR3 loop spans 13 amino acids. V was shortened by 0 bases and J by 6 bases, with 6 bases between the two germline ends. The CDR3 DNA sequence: TGCGCCAGCAGCCAAGACCCAAGTCAGCCCCAGCATTTT. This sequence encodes CASSQDPSQPQHF.

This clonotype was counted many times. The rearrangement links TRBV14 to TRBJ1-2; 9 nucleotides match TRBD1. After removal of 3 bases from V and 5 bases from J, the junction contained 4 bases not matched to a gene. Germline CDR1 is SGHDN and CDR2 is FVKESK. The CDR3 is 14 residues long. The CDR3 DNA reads TGTGCCAGCAGCCAGGGGACAGGGCCGTATGGCTACACCTTC. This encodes CASSQGTGPYGYTF.

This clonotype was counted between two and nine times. The CDR3 sequence: CASSLALSTDTQYF. The CDR3 bases are TGTGCCAGCAGTTTAGCGTTGAGCACAGATACGCAGTATTTT. The chain links TRBV12-3 or TRBV12-4 to TRBJ2-3; D is unclear. V was clipped by 0 bases and J by 0 bases, with 4 bases between them. The CDR3 is made up of 14 amino acids.

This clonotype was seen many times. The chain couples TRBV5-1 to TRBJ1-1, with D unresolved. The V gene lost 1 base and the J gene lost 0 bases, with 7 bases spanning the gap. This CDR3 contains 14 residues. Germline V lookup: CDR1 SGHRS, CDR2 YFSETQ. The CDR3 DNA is TGCGCCAGCAGCTTGACCTCCATGAACACTGAAGCTTTCTTT. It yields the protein CASSLTSMNTEAFF.